The present TCR beta chain was sequenced within a study of blood T cell repertoires in COVID-19. Overall study: Some COVID-19 samples were acute and others convalescent; all came from the United States, Italy and Spain.

This CDR3 is built from 14 residues. With V trimmed by 5 bases and J by 1 base, 4 bases remained unmatched. The V gene's germline CDR1 is MNHEY and CDR2 SVGAGI. Profiling relied on immunoSEQ multiplex PCR, and the TCRdb table lists in-frame clones only, not all of them. The sample shows about 150,000 clones, approximately 80% of them seen only once. Patients from Seattle were sampled longitudinally, starting during active infection. This sequence was found in a woman aged 55 to 70 with COVID-19, enrolled during active disease. This chain links TRBV6-5 with TRBJ1-1; 7 bases are a match to TRBD1. The sequenced sample consisted of peripheral blood. In DNA, the CDR3 is TGTGCCAGCAGTCCCGGGACAGCGAACACTGAAGCTTTCTTT. This gives the protein CASSPGTANTEAFF.